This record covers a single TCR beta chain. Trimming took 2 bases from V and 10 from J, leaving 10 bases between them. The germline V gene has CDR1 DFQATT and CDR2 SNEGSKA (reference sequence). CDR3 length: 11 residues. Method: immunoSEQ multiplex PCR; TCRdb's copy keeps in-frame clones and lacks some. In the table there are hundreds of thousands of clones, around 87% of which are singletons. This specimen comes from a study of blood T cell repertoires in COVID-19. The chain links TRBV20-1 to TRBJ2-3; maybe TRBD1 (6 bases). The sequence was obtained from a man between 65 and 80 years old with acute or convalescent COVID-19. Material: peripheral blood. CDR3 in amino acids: CSARWGQAQYF. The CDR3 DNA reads TGCAGTGCTAGATGGGGGCAGGCGCAGTATTTT.